The sequence of this T cell receptor beta chain was determined in a study of blood T cell repertoires in COVID-19. The wider study: The United States, Italy and Spain supplied acute and convalescent COVID-19 samples. T cells, B-cell-depleted T cells, or PBMCs supplied cDNA or gDNA.

In the authors' workflow: Amplification from reference gene primers served as the basis for estimated nucleated cell counts. Repertoires were generated with immunoSEQ multiplex PCR, while TCRdb's copy carries only in-frame clones and drops some. The DNA was the basis for D and trimming; V, J and clone size are from that table. Found here are approximately 180,000 clones, more than 70% of them singletons; the top ten hold roughly 2.5%. From germline, CDR1 is GTSNPN and CDR2 SVGIG (reference sequence). This CDR3 has 14 amino acids. The V end lost 2 bases, the J end lost 8 bases, and 15 bases lay between the germline ends.

The sequence derives from a man aged 35-49 years with active or convalescent COVID-19. The chain uses TRBV30 and TRBJ1-4; no firm D call. The specimen was peripheral blood. CDR3 sequence reads: CAWSRPQLGEKLFF. For the CDR3, the DNA is TGTGCCTGGAGTCGCCCTCAACTAGGGGAAAAACTGTTTTTT.